A single sample is the source of the 7 T cell receptor beta chains below, sequenced in a study of blood T cell repertoires in COVID-19. TCRdb keeps only in-frame clones here, not all; method: immunoSEQ multiplex PCR. The table shows 490,000 or so clones, with around nine tenths occurring only once. The sequencing input was PBMCs or T cells enriched from blood (not recorded which). These receptors all stem from a woman between 55 and 75 years old who had recovered from COVID-19.

The chain joins TRBV14 to TRBJ1-1, with TRBD1 identical over 9 bases. This CDR3 has 17 amino acids. The germline V gene encodes CDR1 SGHDN and CDR2 FVKESK. The V segment lost 4 bases and the J segment 5 bases; nucleotides outside the gene matches: 14. This CDR3 is CASSPLGQGIIRTEAFF. The CDR3 coding sequence is TGTGCCAGCAGCCCCCTGGGACAGGGTATAATCCGGACTGAAGCTTTCTTT.

The chain links TRBV7-2 to TRBJ1-2, with D uncertain. Germline CDR1 is SGHTA and CDR2 is FQGNSA. The CDR3 length is 11 residues. Trimming removed 6 bases at V and 5 bases at J, with 7 bases between. The CDR3 nucleotides read TGTGCCAGCAGTCGCGGGTATGGCTACACCTTC. It specifies CASSRGYGYTF.

This chain links TRBV12-1 with TRBJ2-3; TRBD2 was called by the table and not checked on the DNA. TRBV12-1 is marked as a pseudogene. This CDR3 is built from 18 residues. The CDR3 region is CASSFELAGGSSTDTQYF. CDR3 bases: TGTGCCAGCAGCTTTGAACTAGCGGGGGGCAGTAGCACAGATACGCAGTATTTT.

V gene TRBV7-6 combines with J gene TRBJ2-7; D is undetermined. Per germline, CDR1 SGHVS and CDR2 FNYEAQ. Trimming removed 5 bases from V and 2 bases from J, with 19 bases in between. CDR3 length equals 16 residues. The DNA for the CDR3 is TGTGCCAGCAGCCCACATTCGGCGGCGGTAACCTACGAGCAGTACTTC. Its translation is CASSPHSAAVTYEQYF.

J is TRBJ2-7 and V is TRBV27; 8 bases line up with TRBD2. This CDR3 has 15 residues. Germline loops: CDR1 MNHEY, CDR2 SMNVEV (reference sequence). The J segment lost 2 bases and the V segment lost 2 bases, leaving 5 bases of the junction unmatched. As DNA, the CDR3 is TGTGCCAGCAGTTTAAGAGCGGGGGTGACCTACGAGCAGTACGTC. Translating it yields CASSLRAGVTYEQYV.

The chain carries TRBV9 and TRBJ1-1; 11 bases map to TRBD1. The CDR3 is made up of 17 amino acids. V lost 0 bases to trimming and J lost 7 bases; unmatched junction nucleotides: 11. Looked up from germline, CDR1 is SGDLS and CDR2 is YYNGEE. The CDR3 nucleotides are TGTGCCAGCAGCGTAGACCCAAGGACAGGGGGCTGGGGTGAAGCTTTCTTT. Protein: CASSVDPRTGGWGEAFF. The full variable domain, its missing parts supplied by reference TRBV9 and TRBJ1-1, is DSGVTQTPKHLITATGQRVTLRCSPRSGDLSVYWYQQSLDQGLQFLIQYYNGEERAKGNILERFSAQQFPDLHSELNLSSLELGDSALYFCASSVDPRTGGWGEAFFGQGTRLTVV.

This chain uses TRBV25-1 with TRBJ2-7; 10 bases align to TRBD1. Per the germline V gene, CDR1 is MGHDK and CDR2 is SYGVNS. The CDR3 spans 15 residues. V shed 6 bases and J 4 bases; nucleotides not matched to a gene: 9. In DNA, the CDR3 is TGTGCCAGCAGCCCCCGGACAGGGGGACCTTACGAGCAGTACTTC. Its protein product is CASSPRTGGPYEQYF.